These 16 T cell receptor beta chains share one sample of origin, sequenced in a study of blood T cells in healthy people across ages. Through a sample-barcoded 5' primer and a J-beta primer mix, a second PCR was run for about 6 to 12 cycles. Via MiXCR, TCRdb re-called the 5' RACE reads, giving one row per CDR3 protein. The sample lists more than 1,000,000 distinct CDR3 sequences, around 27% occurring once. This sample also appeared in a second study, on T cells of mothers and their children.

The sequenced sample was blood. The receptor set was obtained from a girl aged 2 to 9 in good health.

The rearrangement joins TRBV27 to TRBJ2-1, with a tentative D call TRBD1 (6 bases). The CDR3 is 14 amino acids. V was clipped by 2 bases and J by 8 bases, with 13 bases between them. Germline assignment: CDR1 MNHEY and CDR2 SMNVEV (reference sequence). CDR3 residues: CASSLGPGADEQFF. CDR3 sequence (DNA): TGTGCCAGCAGTTTAGGTCCAGGGGCGGATGAGCAGTTCTTC.

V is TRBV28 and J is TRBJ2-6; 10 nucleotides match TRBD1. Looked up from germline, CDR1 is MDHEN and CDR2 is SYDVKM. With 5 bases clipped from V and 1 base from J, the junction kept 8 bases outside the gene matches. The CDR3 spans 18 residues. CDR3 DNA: TGTGCCAGCAGTCCCCCGACAGGGGGCGGATCTGGGGCCAACGTCCTGACTTTC. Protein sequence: CASSPPTGGGSGANVLTF.

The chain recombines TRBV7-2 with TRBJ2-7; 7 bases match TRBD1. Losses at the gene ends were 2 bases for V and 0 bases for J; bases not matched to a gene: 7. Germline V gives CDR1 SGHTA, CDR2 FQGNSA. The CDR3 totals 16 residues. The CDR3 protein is CASSLNPQGVSYEQYF. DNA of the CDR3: TGTGCCAGCAGCTTAAACCCTCAGGGGGTCTCCTACGAGCAGTACTTC.

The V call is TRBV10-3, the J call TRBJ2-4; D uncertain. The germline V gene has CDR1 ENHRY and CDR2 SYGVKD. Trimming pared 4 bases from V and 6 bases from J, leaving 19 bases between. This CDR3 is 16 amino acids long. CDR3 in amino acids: CAISGEQGSSVNIQYF. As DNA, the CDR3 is TGTGCCATCAGTGGGGAACAAGGCTCATCGGTAAACATTCAGTACTTC.

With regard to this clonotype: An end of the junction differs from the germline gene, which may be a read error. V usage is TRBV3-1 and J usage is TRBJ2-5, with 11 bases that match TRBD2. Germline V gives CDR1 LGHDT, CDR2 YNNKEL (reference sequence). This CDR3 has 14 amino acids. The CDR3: CANSQLAGAETQYF. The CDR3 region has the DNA TGTGCCAACAGCCAACTAGCGGGAGCGGAGACCCAGTACTTC.

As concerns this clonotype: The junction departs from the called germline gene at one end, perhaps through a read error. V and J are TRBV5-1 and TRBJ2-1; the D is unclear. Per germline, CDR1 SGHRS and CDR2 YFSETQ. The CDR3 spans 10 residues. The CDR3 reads CASRNNGQFF. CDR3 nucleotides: TGCGCCAGCCGGAACAATGGGCAGTTCTTC.

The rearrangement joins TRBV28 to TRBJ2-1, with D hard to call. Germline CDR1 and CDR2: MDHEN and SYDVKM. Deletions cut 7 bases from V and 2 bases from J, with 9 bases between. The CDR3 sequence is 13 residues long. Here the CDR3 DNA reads TGTGCCAGCACTAAGACCACCTACAATGAGCAGTTCTTC. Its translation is CASTKTTYNEQFF. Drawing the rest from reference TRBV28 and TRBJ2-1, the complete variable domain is DVKVTQSSRYLVKRTGEKVFLECVQDMDHENMFWYRQDPGLGLRLIYFSYDVKMKEKGDIPEGYSVSREKKERFSLILESASTNQTSMYLCASTKTTYNEQFFGPGTRLTVL.

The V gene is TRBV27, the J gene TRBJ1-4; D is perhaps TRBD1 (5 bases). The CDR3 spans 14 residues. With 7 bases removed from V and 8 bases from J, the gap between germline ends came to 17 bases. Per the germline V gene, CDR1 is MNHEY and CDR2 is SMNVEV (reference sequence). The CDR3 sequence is CASTTTGGREKLFF. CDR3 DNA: TGTGCCAGCACCACGACGGGGGGACGAGAAAAACTGTTTTTT.

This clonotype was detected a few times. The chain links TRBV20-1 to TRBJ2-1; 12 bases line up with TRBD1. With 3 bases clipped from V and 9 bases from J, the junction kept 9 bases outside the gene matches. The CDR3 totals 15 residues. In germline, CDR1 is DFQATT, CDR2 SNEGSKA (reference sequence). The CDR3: CSASPGGQGALEQFF. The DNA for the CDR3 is TGCAGTGCTAGTCCGGGGGGACAGGGGGCGCTTGAGCAGTTCTTC.

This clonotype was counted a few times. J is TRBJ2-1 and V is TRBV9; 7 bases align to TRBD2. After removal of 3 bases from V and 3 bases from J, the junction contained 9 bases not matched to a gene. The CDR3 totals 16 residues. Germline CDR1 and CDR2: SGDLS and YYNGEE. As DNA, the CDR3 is TGTGCCAGCAGCGGGGAGGGAACTACACTCTACAATGAGCAGTTCTTC. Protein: CASSGEGTTLYNEQFF.

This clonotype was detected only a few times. The CDR3 spells CSVEGGDRVGQYF. DNA of the CDR3: TGCAGCGTTGAAGGAGGGGACAGGGTTGGGCAGTACTTC. This rearrangement joins TRBV29-1 to TRBJ2-1, with TRBD1 matching over 9 bases. TRBJ2-7 matches the DNA end more closely, so the J call is doubtful. The CDR3 contains 13 residues. In germline, CDR1 is SQVTM, CDR2 ANQGSEA.

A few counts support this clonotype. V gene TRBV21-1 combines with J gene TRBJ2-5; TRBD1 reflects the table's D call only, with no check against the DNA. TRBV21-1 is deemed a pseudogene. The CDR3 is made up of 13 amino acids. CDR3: CASSIRTGRRTFF. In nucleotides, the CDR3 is TGTGCCAGCAGCATTCGGACAGGGCGGAGGACGTTCTTC.

The CDR3 bases are TGTGCCAGCAGTTTATTTTCGGGTGGCAGTAACATTCAGTACTTC. Protein sequence: CASSLFSGGSNIQYF. This chain links TRBV27 with TRBJ2-4; D is undetermined. V lost 1 base and J lost 7, with 14 bases in between. From germline, CDR1 is MNHEY and CDR2 SMNVEV (reference sequence). The CDR3 sequence is 15 residues long.

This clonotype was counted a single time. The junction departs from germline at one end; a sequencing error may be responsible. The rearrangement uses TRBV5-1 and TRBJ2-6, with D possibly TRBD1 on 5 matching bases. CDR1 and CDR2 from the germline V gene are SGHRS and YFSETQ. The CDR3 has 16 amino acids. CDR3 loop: CASSLAPSSGASVLTF. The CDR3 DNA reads TGCGCCAGCAGCTTGGCCCCCAGCTCTGGGGCCAGCGTCCTGACTTTC.

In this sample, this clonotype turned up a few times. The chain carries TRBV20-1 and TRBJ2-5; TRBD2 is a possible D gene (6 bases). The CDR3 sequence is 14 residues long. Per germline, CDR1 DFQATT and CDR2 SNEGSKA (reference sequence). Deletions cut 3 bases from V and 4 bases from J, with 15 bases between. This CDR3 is CSASSAGIRETQYF. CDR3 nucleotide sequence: TGCAGTGCTAGCAGCGCGGGGATCCGAGAGACCCAGTACTTC.

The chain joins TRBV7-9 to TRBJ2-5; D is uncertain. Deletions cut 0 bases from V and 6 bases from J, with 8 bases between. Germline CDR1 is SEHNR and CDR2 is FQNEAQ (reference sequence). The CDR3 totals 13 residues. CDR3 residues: CASSLAPQQTQYF. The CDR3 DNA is TGTGCCAGCAGCTTAGCGCCACAACAGACCCAGTACTTC.